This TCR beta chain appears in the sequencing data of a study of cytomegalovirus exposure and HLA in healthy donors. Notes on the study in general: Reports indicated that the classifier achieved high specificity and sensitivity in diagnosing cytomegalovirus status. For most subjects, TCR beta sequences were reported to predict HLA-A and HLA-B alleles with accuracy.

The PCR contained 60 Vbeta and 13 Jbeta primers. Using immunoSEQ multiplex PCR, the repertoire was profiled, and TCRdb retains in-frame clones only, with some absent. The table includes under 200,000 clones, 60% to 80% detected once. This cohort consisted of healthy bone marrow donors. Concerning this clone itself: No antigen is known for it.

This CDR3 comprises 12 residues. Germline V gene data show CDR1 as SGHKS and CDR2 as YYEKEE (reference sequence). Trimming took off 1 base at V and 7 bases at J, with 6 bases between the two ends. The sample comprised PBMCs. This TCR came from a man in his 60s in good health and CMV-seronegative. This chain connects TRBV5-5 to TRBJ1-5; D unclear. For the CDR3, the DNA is TGTGCCAGCAGCTTGTTGGGCCAGCCCCAGCATTTT. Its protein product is CASSLLGQPQHF.